Listed below are T cell receptor beta chains from one sample, sequenced in a study of shared clonotypes between healthy human individuals. Measured with immunoSEQ multiplex PCR; TCRdb has only the in-frame clones, and not every one. The top ten hold approximately 0.11% of the sample, which has hundreds of thousands of clones, roughly 95% seen once. The sample comprised naive CD8+ T cells sorted from blood. Receptors originate from a woman under 40 in good health. Both conserved end residues are part of each CDR3.

j_call v_call cdr3_aa
TRBJ1-2 TRBV19 CASSLLSRGRNYGYTF
TRBJ2-3 TRBV19 CASSIGTTRTDTQYF
TRBJ1-1 TRBV2 CASSEASEAFF
TRBJ2-7 TRBV27 CASSQGGWGRVYYEQYF
TRBJ2-1 TRBV29-1 CSVHGTSGIWNEQFF
TRBJ1-1 TRBV5-1 CASSSDLQGAAGEAFF
TRBJ2-2 TRBV5-6 CASSFWWGHLTGELFF
TRBJ2-5 TRBV7-6 CASSFRLAGQETQYF
TRBJ1-2 TRBV29-1 CSTWTGFGYTF
TRBJ2-1 TRBV10-3 CAISEFPGRDEQFF
TRBJ2-7 TRBV2 CASRDGLAYEQYF
TRBJ1-1 TRBV30 CAWSVEDRVAFF
TRBJ2-7 TRBV4-1 CASSQANRVGYEQYF
TRBJ2-7 TRBV4-2 CASSFPLRTGGYEQYF
TRBJ2-1 TRBV5-6 CASSRSDEQFF
TRBJ1-1 TRBV6-5 CASGEMNTEAFF
TRBJ1-2 TRBV2 CASPDPRSYGYTF
TRBJ2-7 TRBV6-6 CASTYGGYEQYF
TRBJ1-5 TRBV27 CASSFGGASGNQPQHF
TRBJ1-1 TRBV27 CASKIGGGGTEAFF
TRBJ1-2 TRBV15 CATSRGRVRGTFYGYTF
TRBJ2-7 TRBV15 CATSRELWKLAGENYEQYF
TRBJ2-5 TRBV5-1 CASSPGLAGSQETQYF
TRBJ2-7 TRBV27 CASSASGASSYEQYF
TRBJ2-4 TRBV5-1 CASSLEHNNIQYF
TRBJ2-7 TRBV11-2 CASSLGGGGRGSYEQYF
TRBJ2-7 TRBV5-1 CASSTGLAGTLYEQYF
TRBJ2-7 TRBV2 CASRDRAYEQYF
TRBJ1-5 TRBV28 CASSWGVSGNQPQHF
TRBJ2-2 TRBV7-9 CASRVAGELFF
TRBJ2-7 TRBV19 CASSPRKGQRSSYEQYF
TRBJ2-7 TRBV5-6 CASSLEGGGLEQYF
TRBJ2-3 TRBV10-1 CASSESRGDRFTDTQYF
TRBJ2-1 TRBV18 CASSPDGQGYDEQFF
TRBJ2-7 TRBV7-9 CASSLEPDSNSYEQYF
TRBJ2-7 TRBV28 CASSLFPGTGRHEQYF
TRBJ2-1 TRBV27 CASSLGGVAHEQFF
TRBJ2-1 TRBV28 CASSSLGADYNEQFF
TRBJ1-2 TRBV9 CASSDTGTGYGYTF
TRBJ2-3 TRBV7-3 CASSPGVAGGSTDTQYF
TRBJ2-7 TRBV7-2 CASSPRTGRNEQYF
TRBJ2-2 TRBV28 CASSSVLAGSGELFF
TRBJ1-5 TRBV5-8 CASSSAQPGRQPQHF
TRBJ2-7 TRBV25-1 CASSPSYEQYF
TRBJ2-1 TRBV11-2 CASSSTLQRAHNEQFF
TRBJ2-1 TRBV11-2 CASSSRTSGTTSYNEQFF